The 24 T cell receptor beta chains presented below share a single source sample, sequenced in a study of OX40 agonist ivuxolimab in advanced cancers. Sequenced by immunoSEQ multiplex PCR; TCRdb stores in-frame clones only, minus some. The top ten hold more than 7.5% of the sample, which has 70,000 or so clones, 92% seen once. The sequencing here drew on CD4+ or CD8+ T cells sorted from blood, taken in a trial of the OX40 agonist ivuxolimab. The receptors come from an adult with an advanced solid tumor such as melanoma, head and neck, liver or kidney cancer.

The CDR3 coding sequence is TGTGCCAGCGGAAGCAGTCTCCGGGGGTACGAGCAGTACTTC. The encoded protein is CASGSSLRGYEQYF. The chain joins TRBV7-6 to TRBJ2-7; weak D call: TRBD2 (6 bases). V was shortened by 8 bases and J by 4 bases, with 18 bases between the two germline ends. The CDR3 contains 14 residues. Germline CDR1 and CDR2: SGHVS and FNYEAQ.

This sequence joins TRBV7-9 and TRBJ1-2; D is unresolved. Trimming stripped 5 bases from V and 8 bases from J, with 18 bases between. Germline CDR1 and CDR2: SEHNR and FQNEAQ (reference sequence). The CDR3 length is 14 residues. The CDR3, as DNA: TGTGCCAGCAGCCCCATCGGACCCTATGAAGGCTACACCTTC. Its protein product is CASSPIGPYEGYTF.

This sequence joins TRBV6-5 and TRBJ2-7; the D is unclear. V was clipped by 6 bases and J by 0 bases, with 6 bases between them. CDR3 length: 12 residues. CDR1 MNHEY and CDR2 SVGAGI come from the germline V gene. The CDR3 bases are TGTGCCAGCAGCCTCAGCTCCTACGAGCAGTACTTC. Its translation: CASSLSSYEQYF.

The genes are TRBV4-1 and TRBJ2-5; 7 nucleotides agree with TRBD1. V dropped 4 bases and J dropped 2; count of bases not matched to a gene: 4. The CDR3 totals 14 residues. The germline CDR1 and CDR2 sequences are MGHRA and YSYEKL. DNA of the CDR3: TGCGCCAGCAGCCTACAGGGGAAACAAGAGACCCAGTACTTC. Amino acid sequence: CASSLQGKQETQYF.

The chain has TRBV6-1 and TRBJ1-6; D possibly corresponds to TRBD1 (5 bases). This CDR3 is built from 15 residues. V lost 3 bases, J lost 4 bases, and 10 bases lay in between. In germline, CDR1 is MNHNS, CDR2 SASEGT. CDR3 amino acids: CASSDLQGYNSPLHF. As DNA, the CDR3 is TGTGCCAGCAGTGACCTCCAGGGATATAATTCACCCCTCCACTTT.

In its sample, this clone was seen once. The V call is TRBV2, the J call TRBJ1-5; 7 bases map to TRBD1. Germline V CDR1 and CDR2: SNHLY, FYNNEI. The junction had 10 bases not matched to a gene; V was cut back by 6 bases and J by 5 bases. This CDR3 comprises 15 residues. CDR3 amino acids: CASRGPGQPYQPQHF. The CDR3 nucleotides are TGTGCCAGCAGAGGGCCGGGACAGCCCTATCAGCCCCAGCATTTT.

This chain uses TRBV6-5 with TRBJ2-5; no definite D call. V lost 3 bases, J lost 5 bases, and 4 bases lay in between. The CDR3 contains 11 residues. Germline V gene lookup returns CDR1 MNHEY and CDR2 SVGAGI. The CDR3 DNA is TGTGCCAGCAGTTATCAGGAGACCCAGTACTTC. Translated, it gives CASSYQETQYF.

The chain uses TRBV5-1 and TRBJ2-7; no definite D call. The CDR3 is made up of 14 amino acids. Between the trimmed V and J ends, which lost 0 bases and 1 base, there was a span of 8 bases. CDR1 is SGHRS, CDR2 YFSETQ, per germline. This CDR3 reads CASSLEGKSYEQYF. The CDR3 DNA reads TGCGCCAGCAGCTTGGAGGGAAAATCCTACGAGCAGTACTTC.

The rearrangement uses TRBV4-3 and TRBJ2-1; 7 bases agree with TRBD1. This CDR3 is built from 16 residues. V lost 0 bases, J lost 2 bases, and 4 bases stayed unmatched. Germline V gene data show CDR1 as LGHNA and CDR2 as YSLEER. The chain's CDR3 is CASSQDSTGPYNEQFF. In DNA, the CDR3 is TGCGCCAGCAGCCAAGATTCGACAGGGCCCTACAATGAGCAGTTCTTC.

The chain links TRBV4-2 to TRBJ2-2, with 11 nucleotides matching TRBD2. V trimming: 1 base; J trimming: 7 bases; junction bases outside the gene matches: 5. Per germline, CDR1 LGHNA and CDR2 YNFKEQ. The CDR3 runs 16 residues. This CDR3 reads CASSQGLAGLFGELFF. The CDR3 DNA sequence: TGTGCCAGCAGCCAAGGACTAGCGGGGTTGTTCGGGGAGCTGTTTTTT.

CDR3 sequence: CASSQDPPLGEGNTIYF. The CDR3 region has the DNA TGCGCCAGCAGCCAAGATCCCCCGTTGGGGGAGGGAAACACCATATATTTT. The chain is built from TRBV4-1 and TRBJ1-3, with D possibly being TRBD1 (5 bases). Deletions cut 0 bases from V and 4 bases from J, with 16 bases between. Germline lookup yields CDR1 MGHRA and CDR2 YSYEKL. The CDR3 consists of 17 residues.

This sequence joins TRBV10-2 and TRBJ1-4, with 8 bases that match TRBD1. The CDR3 has 16 amino acids. The germline CDR1 and CDR2 sequences are WSHSY and SAAADI. J was trimmed by 8 bases and V by 4 bases; bases with no gene match: 12. CDR3 in DNA: TGCGCCAGCAGTGCCTCAGGGGGCGCGTCTGGCGAAAAACTGTTTTTT. Protein sequence: CASSASGGASGEKLFF.

The gene calls are TRBV4-2 and TRBJ1-4; D is unclear. The CDR3 has 12 residues. V lost 1 base, J lost 8 bases, and 5 bases lay in between. The germline gives CDR1 LGHNA, CDR2 YNFKEQ. The CDR3 DNA reads as TGTGCCAGCAGCCAAGGGGGAGAAAAACTGTTTTTT. This sequence encodes CASSQGGEKLFF.

The rearrangement links TRBV5-6 to TRBJ2-7, with D possibly TRBD1 on 5 matching bases. The CDR3 is 10 residues long. CDR1 SGHDT and CDR2 YYEEEE come from the germline V gene. This CDR3 reads CAGVRDEQYF. The CDR3 region has the DNA TGTGCAGGGGTCAGGGACGAGCAGTACTTC.

The V gene is TRBV5-6, the J gene TRBJ2-4; TRBD1 or TRBD2 may be the D gene (5 bases each). The CDR3 has 14 amino acids. The V end was cut by 6 bases, the J end by 0 bases, with 10 bases between. CDR1 is SGHDT, CDR2 YYEEEE, per germline. The CDR3 loop reads CASTTGTAKNIQYF. CDR3 bases: TGTGCCAGCACTACCGGGACAGCCAAAAACATTCAGTACTTC. Based on the CDR3 plus reference TRBV5-6 and TRBJ2-4, the full variable domain is DAGVTQSPTHLIKTRGQQVTLRCSPKSGHDTVSWYQQALGQGPQFIFQYYEEEERQRGNFPDRFSGHQFPNYSSELNVNALLLGDSALYLCASTTGTAKNIQYFGAGTRLSVL.

This sequence joins TRBV4-2 and TRBJ2-7, with 9 bases identical to TRBD1. This CDR3 has 16 amino acids. Germline V gives CDR1 LGHNA, CDR2 YNFKEQ. J gave up 1 base and V 2 bases, and 6 bases lay outside the gene matches. The CDR3: CASSQSGQGVSYEQYF. Here the CDR3 DNA reads TGTGCCAGCAGCCAATCGGGACAGGGTGTTTCCTACGAGCAGTACTTC.

The chain uses TRBV6-1 and TRBJ2-2; D is undetermined. The CDR3 has 13 amino acids. The germline V gene encodes CDR1 MNHNS and CDR2 SASEGT. V lost 2 bases and J lost 5, with 6 bases in between. The CDR3 sequence: CASSELGTGELFF. The CDR3 coding sequence is TGTGCCAGCAGTGAATTGGGGACCGGGGAGCTGTTTTTT.

By proportion, this clone is medium-sized. V usage is TRBV9 and J usage is TRBJ1-1; D gene ambiguous. The CDR3 extends over 15 amino acids. The V end lost 1 base, the J end lost 3 bases, and 13 bases lay between the germline ends. Germline values: CDR1 SGDLS, CDR2 YYNGEE. The CDR3 DNA reads TGTGCCAGCAGCGTAAGAGGAGCTGAACACACTGAAGCTTTCTTT. It translates to CASSVRGAEHTEAFF.

In its sample, this clone was seen a few times. The CDR3 spells CASSLESGFANEQFF. Written as DNA, the CDR3 is TGTGCCAGCAGCTTGGAATCGGGCTTCGCGAATGAGCAGTTCTTC. The gene calls are TRBV11-2 and TRBJ2-1; D unresolved. Trimming took 3 bases from V and 7 from J, leaving 16 bases between them. This CDR3 comprises 15 residues. CDR1 SGHAT and CDR2 FQNNGV come from the germline V gene. Drawing the rest from reference TRBV11-2 and TRBJ2-1, the complete variable domain is EAGVAQSPRYKIIEKRQSVAFWCNPISGHATLYWYQQILGQGPKLLIQFQNNGVVDDSQLPKDRFSAERLKGVDSTLKIQPAKLEDSAVYLCASSLESGFANEQFFGPGTRLTVL.

The chain links TRBV4-3 to TRBJ2-3; TRBD1 matches 7 bases. The CDR3 covers 16 residues. Germline CDR1 LGHNA, CDR2 YSLEER. With V trimmed by 0 bases and J by 4 bases, 7 bases remained unmatched. CDR3 region: CASSQDHQGVADTQYF. As DNA, the CDR3 is TGCGCCAGCAGCCAAGATCATCAGGGGGTCGCAGATACGCAGTATTTT.

V and J are TRBV15 and TRBJ1-1; a weak D match, TRBD1 (5 bases). V lost 5 bases, J lost 1 base, and 11 bases lay in between. There are 14 residues in the CDR3. Germline lookup yields CDR1 LNHNV and CDR2 YYDKDF (reference sequence). CDR3 sequence: CATSGGGENTEAFF. The CDR3 DNA is TGTGCCACCAGCGGAGGAGGGGAGAACACTGAAGCTTTCTTT.

The CDR3 protein is CASSSTDITYNEQFF. CDR3 nucleotide sequence: TGTGCCAGTAGCTCCACGGACATCACATACAATGAGCAGTTCTTC. The chain employs TRBV19 and TRBJ2-1, with D maybe TRBD1 (5 bases). V was cut by 6 bases and J by 4 bases, with 16 bases left in between. The CDR3 runs 15 residues. Germline V gene data show CDR1 as LNHDA and CDR2 as SQIVND (reference sequence).

V usage is TRBV5-1 and J usage is TRBJ2-3; TRBD1 matches at 11 bases. Germline CDR1 reads SGHRS; CDR2 reads YFSETQ. This CDR3 spans 18 amino acids. V trimming: 4 bases; J trimming: 1 base; junction bases outside the gene matches: 11. Here the CDR3 reads CASSPSGTGGSGTDTQYF. The CDR3, as DNA: TGCGCCAGCAGCCCCTCCGGGACAGGGGGTTCGGGCACAGATACGCAGTATTTT. Combining the CDR3 with reference TRBV5-1 and TRBJ2-3 gives the whole variable domain KAGVTQTPRYLIKTRGQQVTLSCSPISGHRSVSWYQQTPGQGLQFLFEYFSETQRNKGNFPGRFSGRQFSNSRSEMNVSTLELGDSALYLCASSPSGTGGSGTDTQYFGPGTRLTVL.

This chain uses TRBV7-9 with TRBJ1-4, with D possibly being TRBD1 (6 bases). V lost 5 bases, J lost 5 bases, and 15 bases lay in between. The CDR3 runs 15 residues. Germline V gives CDR1 SEHNR, CDR2 FQNEAQ (reference sequence). The CDR3 sequence: CASSKTGSINEKLFF. Here the CDR3 DNA reads TGTGCCAGCAGCAAGACAGGTTCGATAAATGAAAAACTGTTTTTT.